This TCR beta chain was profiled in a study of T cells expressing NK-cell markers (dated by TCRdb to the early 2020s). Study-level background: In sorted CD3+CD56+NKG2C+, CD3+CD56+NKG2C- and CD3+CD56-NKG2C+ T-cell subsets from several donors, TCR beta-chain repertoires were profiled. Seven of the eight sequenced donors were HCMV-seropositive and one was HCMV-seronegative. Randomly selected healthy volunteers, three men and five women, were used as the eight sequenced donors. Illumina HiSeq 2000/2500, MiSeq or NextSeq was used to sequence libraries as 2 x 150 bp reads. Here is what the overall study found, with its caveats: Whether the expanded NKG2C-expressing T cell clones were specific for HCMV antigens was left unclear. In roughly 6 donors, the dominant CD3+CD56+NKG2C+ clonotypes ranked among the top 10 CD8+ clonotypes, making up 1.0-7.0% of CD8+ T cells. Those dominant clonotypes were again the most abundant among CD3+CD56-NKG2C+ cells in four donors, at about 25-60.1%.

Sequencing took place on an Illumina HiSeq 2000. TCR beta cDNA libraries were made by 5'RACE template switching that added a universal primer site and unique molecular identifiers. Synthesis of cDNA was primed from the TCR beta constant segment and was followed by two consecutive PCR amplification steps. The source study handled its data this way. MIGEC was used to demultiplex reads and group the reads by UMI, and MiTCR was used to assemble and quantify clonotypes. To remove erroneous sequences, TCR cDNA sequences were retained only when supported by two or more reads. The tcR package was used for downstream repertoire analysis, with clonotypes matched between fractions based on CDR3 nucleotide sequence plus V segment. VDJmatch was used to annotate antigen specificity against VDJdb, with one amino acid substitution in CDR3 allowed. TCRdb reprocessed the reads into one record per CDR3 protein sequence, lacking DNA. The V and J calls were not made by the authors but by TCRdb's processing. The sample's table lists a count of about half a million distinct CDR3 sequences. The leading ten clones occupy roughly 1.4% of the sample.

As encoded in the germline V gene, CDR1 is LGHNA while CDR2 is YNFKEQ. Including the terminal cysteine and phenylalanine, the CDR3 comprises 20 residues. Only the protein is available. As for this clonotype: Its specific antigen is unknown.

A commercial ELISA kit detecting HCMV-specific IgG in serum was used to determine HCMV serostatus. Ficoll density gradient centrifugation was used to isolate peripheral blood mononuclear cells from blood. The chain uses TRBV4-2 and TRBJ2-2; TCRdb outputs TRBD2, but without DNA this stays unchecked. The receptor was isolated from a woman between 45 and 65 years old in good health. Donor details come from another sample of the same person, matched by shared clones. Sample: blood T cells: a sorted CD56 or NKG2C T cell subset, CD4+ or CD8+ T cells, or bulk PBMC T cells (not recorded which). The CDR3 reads CASSRLASAGSGVNTGELFF.